This TCR beta chain was found in a study of regulatory T cells in long-lasting Graves disease. Study summary: Persistent Graves' disease meant over 5 years of antithyroid drugs with positive TSH receptor antibodies.

According to the study, TCR beta libraries were built with iRepertoire HTBI primers and CDR3-region Arm-PCR. Per the study methods: Spanning all samples, the identified segments comprised some 60 TRBV and around 13 TRBJ. A single record per CDR3 protein comes from TCRdb applying MiXCR to the multiplex PCR reads. It is TCRdb's table, rather than the study itself, that gives the V and J calls and clone size. The sample includes about 310,000 distinct CDR3 sequences, roughly a fifth of them seen just once. This clonotype showed up just a few times. There are 15 residues in the CDR3. The V gene's germline CDR1 is DFQATT and CDR2 SNEGSKA (reference sequence). The ends lost 3 bases at V and 5 bases at J; junction bases unmatched: 7. Time point given: persistent/refractory GD, antithyroid drugs over 5 years with positive TRAb. The TCR library used RNA extracted from PBMCs. From an endocrinology department in Xi'an, China, came the patients.

This sample comprised peripheral blood mononuclear cells (PBMCs), obtained when the disease was refractory, from a patient treated with antithyroid drugs. The sequence derives from a female donor with Graves disease. The V gene is TRBV20-1, the J gene TRBJ2-2; TRBD2 agrees at 9 bases. CDR3 in DNA: TGCAGTGCTAGTCGCCTAGCGGGAAGAACCGGGGAGCTGTTTTTT. This gives the protein CSASRLAGRTGELFF.